The 32 T cell receptor beta chains below all came from one sample that was sequenced in a study of T-cell memory formation after mild COVID-19. TCRdb re-derived calls from the 5' RACE reads in MiXCR, one entry per CDR3 protein. The repertoire holds a few hundred thousand distinct CDR3 sequences, with around 26% as singletons. Sequencing was done on a sample of PBMCs or a T cell subset sorted from them (not recorded which). These receptors were collected from an adult woman who had mild COVID-19 (a few samples of this study predate the infection). Cell type and time point are not known.

V is TRBV9 and J is TRBJ1-1; maybe TRBD1 (6 bases). The CDR3 is 15 residues long. Trimming took off 2 bases at V and 1 base at J, with 12 bases between the two ends. The germline V gene has CDR1 SGDLS and CDR2 YYNGEE. For the CDR3, the DNA is TGTGCCAGCAGCGTGCAGGGGAAAGGGAACACTGAAGCTTTCTTT. Protein product: CASSVQGKGNTEAFF.

V gene TRBV7-9 combines with J gene TRBJ1-2; 10 bases align to TRBD1. Germline V gives CDR1 SEHNR, CDR2 FQNEAQ (reference sequence). The junction had 13 bases not matched to a gene; V was cut back by 2 bases and J by 4 bases. This CDR3 region has 18 residues. The CDR3 protein is CASSLFVLRDRGSYGYTF. CDR3 DNA: TGTGCCAGCAGCTTATTCGTTCTTAGGGACAGGGGAAGCTATGGCTACACCTTC.

The chain combines TRBV20-1 with TRBJ2-7; weak D call: TRBD2 (5 bases). Germline assignment: CDR1 DFQATT and CDR2 SNEGSKA (reference sequence). The CDR3 is 15 residues long. The V and J ends lost 5 bases and 0 bases respectively, with 17 bases between them. This chain's CDR3 is CSASLEGGTSYEQYF. The CDR3 nucleotides read TGCAGTGCTTCCCTAGAGGGCGGAACCTCCTACGAGCAGTACTTC.

This rearrangement joins TRBV7-2 to TRBJ1-1; 11 bases are shared with TRBD1. Germline V gene lookup returns CDR1 SGHTA and CDR2 FQGNSA. J was trimmed by 7 bases and V by 3 bases; bases with no gene match: 1. The CDR3 contains 13 residues. The CDR3 DNA reads TGTGCCAGCAGCTTCGGGACAGGGGGTGAAGCTTTCTTT. It codes for CASSFGTGGEAFF. Supplemented by reference TRBV7-2 and TRBJ1-1, the full variable domain reads GAGVSQSPSNKVTEKGKDVELRCDPISGHTALYWYRQSLGQGLEFLIYFQGNSAPDKSGLPSDRFSAERTGGSVSTLTIQRTQQEDSAVYLCASSFGTGGEAFFGQGTRLTVV.

V usage is TRBV13 and J usage is TRBJ2-1, with D unresolved. CDR1 is PRHDT and CDR2 is FYEKMQ in the germline V gene (reference sequence). Trimming left V 5 bases short and J 7 bases short, with 12 bases between. The CDR3 runs to 13 residues. The CDR3, as DNA: TGTGCCAGCAGCCTGAGAGAGAGTAATGAGCAGTTCTTC. Amino acids: CASSLRESNEQFF.

This chain links TRBV5-8 with TRBJ2-3; D could derive from TRBD1 or TRBD2 (5 bases each). The CDR3 spans 14 residues. Trimming took 0 bases from V and 4 from J, leaving 9 bases between them. Per the germline V gene, CDR1 is SGHTS and CDR2 is YDEGEE. CDR3 residues: CASSLGGTPDTQYF. The CDR3 DNA reads as TGTGCCAGCAGCTTGGGTGGGACCCCAGATACGCAGTATTTT.

This clonotype was seen only a few times. This rearrangement joins TRBV7-3 to TRBJ1-2, with 9 positions matching TRBD1. The CDR3 extends over 13 amino acids. The germline CDR1 and CDR2 sequences are SGHTA and FQGTGA. V dropped 5 bases and J dropped 5; count of bases not matched to a gene: 3. The CDR3 DNA reads TGTGCCAGCAGCCAAGGGACAGGGTATGGCTACACCTTC. The encoded protein is CASSQGTGYGYTF. Drawing the rest from reference TRBV7-3 and TRBJ1-2, the complete variable domain is GAGVSQTPSNKVTEKGKYVELRCDPISGHTALYWYRQSLGQGPEFLIYFQGTGAADDSGLPNDRFFAVRPEGSVSTLKIQRTERGDSAVYLCASSQGTGYGYTFGSGTRLTVV.

This chain connects TRBV5-5 to TRBJ2-3, with a possible D match to TRBD1 (7 bases). This CDR3 is built from 15 residues. Germline CDR1 SGHKS, CDR2 YYEKEE (reference sequence). V lost 4 bases and J lost 4, with 16 bases in between. This CDR3 is CASSATGTRADTQYF. DNA for the CDR3: TGTGCCAGCAGCGCGACAGGGACTCGGGCAGATACGCAGTATTTT.

The chain is built from TRBV7-2 and TRBJ2-3; TRBD2 matches at 8 bases. This CDR3 region has 15 residues. Looked up from germline, CDR1 is SGHTA and CDR2 is FQGNSA. V shed 3 bases, J shed 5 bases, and the junction held 7 bases outside the gene matches. The DNA of the CDR3 is TGTGCCAGCAGCTTGTCGGGACTAGATCTAGATACGCAGTATTTT. Its protein product is CASSLSGLDLDTQYF.

The V and J genes are TRBV28 and TRBJ1-6; no clear D. This CDR3 is built from 15 residues. CDR1 and CDR2 from the germline V gene are MDHEN and SYDVKM. Trimming took 2 bases from V and 7 from J, leaving 12 bases between them. CDR3: CASSLPTRRNSPLHF. CDR3 DNA sequence: TGTGCCAGCAGTTTACCGACCAGGAGGAATTCACCCCTCCACTTT. The full variable domain, rest sourced from reference TRBV28 and TRBJ1-6, is DVKVTQSSRYLVKRTGEKVFLECVQDMDHENMFWYRQDPGLGLRLIYFSYDVKMKEKGDIPEGYSVSREKKERFSLILESASTNQTSMYLCASSLPTRRNSPLHFGNGTRLTVT.

The gene calls are TRBV10-3 and TRBJ2-5, with D perhaps TRBD2 (6 bases). Germline CDR1 and CDR2: ENHRY and SYGVKD. The CDR3 consists of 13 residues. Trimming removed 3 bases from V and 4 bases from J, with 9 bases in between. CDR3 sequence reads: CAISDGGRETQYF. The CDR3 DNA reads TGTGCCATCAGTGATGGAGGGCGAGAGACCCAGTACTTC.

This chain links TRBV6-5 with TRBJ2-1; 7 nucleotides line up with TRBD2. Trimming at V came to 8 bases and at J to 8 bases, leaving 6 bases not matched to a gene. The CDR3 covers 12 residues. CDR1 MNHEY and CDR2 SVGAGI come from the germline V gene. The CDR3 region is CASGRTRDEQFF. The CDR3 bases are TGTGCCAGCGGGAGGACTAGGGATGAGCAGTTCTTC.

This chain links TRBV12-3 or TRBV12-4 with TRBJ1-2; D is undetermined. This CDR3 contains 16 residues. The V end lost 1 base, the J end lost 6 bases, and 18 bases lay between the germline ends. The CDR3 is CASSLEGVSGFDGYTF. Here the CDR3 DNA reads TGTGCCAGCAGTTTAGAGGGTGTCTCAGGTTTTGATGGCTACACCTTC.

This clonotype has just a few counts. The rearrangement uses TRBV18 and TRBJ1-5; tentatively, D is TRBD1 (6 bases). Trimming removed 6 bases at V and 6 bases at J, with 15 bases between. This CDR3 is 14 amino acids long. CDR1 and CDR2 (germline): KGHSH, LQKENI. In nucleotides, the CDR3 is TGTGCCAGCTCTCCTCCAGGGGTAGTTCAGCCCCAGCATTTT. This translates into CASSPPGVVQPQHF.

This chain uses TRBV7-9 with TRBJ2-3; 7 bases align to TRBD2. CDR1 and CDR2 (germline): SEHNR, FQNEAQ (reference sequence). The CDR3 loop spans 17 amino acids. The junction had 13 bases not matched to a gene; V was cut back by 3 bases and J by 4 bases. The CDR3 protein is CASSLERGLLMADTQYF. The CDR3 DNA reads TGTGCCAGCAGCTTGGAGAGGGGACTATTGATGGCAGATACGCAGTATTTT.

The CDR3 coding sequence is TGTGCCAGCTCATCCACACCGCTGAGCTCCTACGAGCAGTACTTC. Its protein is CASSSTPLSSYEQYF. The chain carries TRBV18 and TRBJ2-7; D not certain. The CDR3 contains 15 residues. The V end lost 5 bases, the J end lost 0 bases, and 14 bases lay between the germline ends. The V gene's germline CDR1 is KGHSH and CDR2 LQKENI.

This clonotype was seen a few times. This chain links TRBV9 with TRBJ2-1; D is perhaps TRBD2 (5 bases). CDR1 and CDR2 (germline): SGDLS, YYNGEE. The CDR3 covers 13 residues. The V end lost 0 bases, the J end lost 7 bases, and 8 bases lay between the germline ends. The DNA of the CDR3 is TGTGCCAGCAGCGTAGCTAGCAATAATGAGCAGTTCTTC. This gives the protein CASSVASNNEQFF.

This clonotype was seen a few times. V gene TRBV7-9 combines with J gene TRBJ2-1; 8 positions agree with TRBD2. J lost 5 bases, V lost 8 bases, and 11 bases had no gene match. The CDR3 is 15 residues long. Per the germline V gene, CDR1 is SEHNR and CDR2 is FQNEAQ (reference sequence). The CDR3, as DNA: TGTGCCAGCGGGTGGTCAGCGGGGGCCAACAATGAGCAGTTCTTC. Its translation is CASGWSAGANNEQFF. Full variable domain (outside the CDR3, taken from reference TRBV7-9 and TRBJ2-1): DTGVSQNPRHKITKRGQNVTFRCDPISEHNRLYWYRQTLGQGPEFLTYFQNEAQLEKSRLLSDRFSAERPKGSFSTLEIQRTEQGDSAMYLCASGWSAGANNEQFFGPGTRLTVL.

The V call is TRBV12-3 or TRBV12-4, the J call TRBJ1-1, with unresolved D. This CDR3 region has 15 residues. Trimming cost V 5 bases and J 4 bases, with 17 bases left between them. The CDR3 DNA sequence: TGTGCCAGCAGTCTCCTAATGACACGGGGCACTGAAGCTTTCTTT. This encodes CASSLLMTRGTEAFF.

This clonotype was seen only a few times. J is TRBJ2-3 and V is TRBV9, with 8 bases lining up with TRBD1. CDR1 SGDLS and CDR2 YYNGEE come from the germline V gene. The V segment lost 3 bases and the J segment 3 bases; nucleotides outside the gene matches: 6. There are 15 residues in the CDR3. CDR3 sequence (DNA): TGTGCCAGCAGCGGTTGGACAGGGAGGACAGATACGCAGTATTTT. Translating gives CASSGWTGRTDTQYF.

The V call is TRBV12-3 or TRBV12-4, the J call TRBJ1-1, with 7 bases fitting TRBD1. Losses at the gene ends were 0 bases for V and 4 bases for J; bases not matched to a gene: 8. This CDR3 is 16 amino acids long. The CDR3 DNA sequence: TGTGCCAGCAGTTTAGCTAAGACAGGGTGGGCCACTGAAGCTTTCTTT. This gives the protein CASSLAKTGWATEAFF.

The V call is TRBV9, the J call TRBJ2-7, with D perhaps matching TRBD2 (6 bases). The V end was cut by 0 bases, the J end by 5 bases, with 12 bases between. The V gene's germline CDR1 is SGDLS and CDR2 YYNGEE. The CDR3 has 14 amino acids. The chain's CDR3 is CASSVAGERDEQYF. The CDR3 coding sequence is TGTGCCAGCAGCGTAGCGGGAGAACGTGACGAGCAGTACTTC.

This clonotype was seen a handful of times. This sequence joins TRBV7-2 and TRBJ1-2; D possibly corresponds to TRBD1 (5 bases). V lost 5 bases and J 8 bases, leaving 15 bases between the germline ends. The germline gives CDR1 SGHTA, CDR2 FQGNSA. The CDR3 contains 13 residues. CDR3 sequence (DNA): TGTGCCAGCAGCCCCATTGCAGGGCAAGGCTACACCTTC. Protein: CASSPIAGQGYTF.

This chain uses TRBV5-1 with TRBJ2-1, with a tentative D call TRBD2 (6 bases). CDR1 SGHRS and CDR2 YFSETQ come from the germline V gene. The CDR3 covers 13 residues. Trimming removed 3 bases at V and 9 bases at J, with 13 bases between. CDR3 nucleotide sequence: TGCGCCAGCAGCTCAAACCCGGGGGTTGAGCAGTTCTTC. Amino acids: CASSSNPGVEQFF.

This chain links TRBV20-1 with TRBJ2-3, with 9 nucleotides matching TRBD2. Germline trimming cut 1 base from V and 2 bases from J; bases unmatched to any gene: 7. This CDR3 comprises 16 residues. Germline loops: CDR1 DFQATT, CDR2 SNEGSKA (reference sequence). CDR3 DNA: TGCAGTGCTAGAGCGGCGCTAGCGGGGTCCACAGATACGCAGTATTTT. Residues: CSARAALAGSTDTQYF.

The V gene is TRBV7-3, the J gene TRBJ1-1, with D unresolved. This CDR3 region has 13 residues. The V gene lost 0 bases and the J gene lost 4 bases, with 6 bases spanning the gap. Germline values: CDR1 SGHTA, CDR2 FQGTGA. The CDR3 is CASSLTYRTEAFF. The CDR3 DNA is TGTGCCAGCAGCTTAACATACCGCACTGAAGCTTTCTTT.

This clonotype is a singleton in its sample. The V and J genes are TRBV15 and TRBJ2-3; 7 bases align to TRBD2. Germline CDR1 and CDR2: LNHNV and YYDKDF (reference sequence). This CDR3 contains 14 residues. J lost 4 bases, V lost 0 bases, and 1 base had no gene match. The CDR3, as DNA: TGTGCCACCAGCAGAGATCGGGGGGCAGATACGCAGTATTTT. Its protein is CATSRDRGADTQYF.

This clonotype was counted between two and nine times. The chain couples TRBV6-5 to TRBJ2-6; D is possibly TRBD1 or TRBD2 (5 bases each). Germline CDR1 MNHEY, CDR2 SVGAGI. There are 15 residues in the CDR3. Trimming removed 2 bases at V and 4 bases at J, with 9 bases between. CDR3 sequence reads: CASSYVGVGANVLTF. The CDR3 DNA reads as TGTGCCAGCAGTTACGTGGGGGTGGGGGCCAACGTCCTGACTTTC.

This clonotype was picked up a small number of times. The V gene is TRBV7-9, the J gene TRBJ2-7; 8 bases agree with TRBD2. This CDR3 contains 16 residues. The V gene end was trimmed by 3 bases and the J gene end by 5 bases; junction bases not matched to a gene: 12. The germline gives CDR1 SEHNR, CDR2 FQNEAQ (reference sequence). DNA of the CDR3: TGTGCCAGCAGCTTGGGCCCGAGCGGGAGTATCCACGAGCAGTACTTC. Amino acid sequence: CASSLGPSGSIHEQYF.

This chain uses TRBV7-2 with TRBJ2-3; D unclear. Trimming stripped 2 bases from V and 1 base from J, with 13 bases between. This CDR3 region has 16 residues. From germline, CDR1 is SGHTA and CDR2 FQGNSA. The CDR3: CASSLTVLPGTDTQYF. The CDR3 DNA sequence: TGTGCCAGCAGCTTAACAGTCCTCCCGGGCACAGATACGCAGTATTTT. Using reference TRBV7-2 and TRBJ2-3 for the parts outside the CDR3, the full variable domain is GAGVSQSPSNKVTEKGKDVELRCDPISGHTALYWYRQSLGQGLEFLIYFQGNSAPDKSGLPSDRFSAERTGGSVSTLTIQRTQQEDSAVYLCASSLTVLPGTDTQYFGPGTRLTVL.

CDR3 nucleotides: TGTGCCTGGACCCTCGGCCCCGGCACTGAAGCTTTCTTT. Residues: CAWTLGPGTEAFF. The rearrangement joins TRBV30 to TRBJ1-1; D is unclear. The CDR3 runs to 13 residues. The germline CDR1 and CDR2 sequences are GTSNPN and SVGIG (reference sequence). Trimming shortened V by 4 bases and J by 4 bases, and 13 bases separated the two germline ends.

This chain connects TRBV9 to TRBJ2-1; D is undetermined. The CDR3 has 13 amino acids. CDR1 SGDLS and CDR2 YYNGEE come from the germline V gene. V lost 0 bases, J lost 9 bases, and 10 bases lay in between. Written as DNA, the CDR3 is TGTGCCAGCAGCGTAGGGGTGTATGGTGAGCAGTTCTTC. It yields the protein CASSVGVYGEQFF.